This T cell receptor (beta chain) came from a study of T cells in Graves' hyperthyroidism and ophthalmopathy. The study, taken as a whole, reports: Most thyroid clonotypes with frequency above 0.001 were detected in blood.

Amplified regions were TCR beta CDR3 sequences from RNA transcripts. HTBI primers drove first-round RT-PCR of the TCR CDR3. MiXCR was run by TCRdb on the multiplex PCR reads, yielding one entry per CDR3 protein. The sample lists roughly 570,000 distinct CDR3 sequences, approximately 15% occurring once. This clonotype was recorded at least ten times. Its antigen is not identified. V was clipped by 10 bases and J by 7 bases, with 16 bases between them. This CDR3 comprises 12 residues. Uncontrolled infection, other autoimmune disease, pregnancy and lactation each barred patients from inclusion. This receptor was obtained from a woman aged 25 to 45 with Graves' hyperthyroidism. The sample taken for sequencing was blood. This chain connects TRBV12-3 or TRBV12-4 to TRBJ1-2; D not certain. This chain's CDR3 is CAIGVLAGGYTF. CDR3 nucleotide sequence: TGTGCCATCGGGGTCCTCGCGGGTGGCTACACCTTC.